This T cell receptor (beta chain) stems from a study of OX40 agonist ivuxolimab in advanced cancers. Study-wide context: Ivuxolimab was a fully human IgG2 agonistic monoclonal antibody targeting the costimulatory receptor OX40 (CD134). The paper covers the monotherapy dose-escalation part of the phase I ivuxolimab trial, which included N ≈ 54 patients. In the dose-escalation cohort, around 80% of patients were male, and the mean age was approximately 60 years with a range of roughly 23 to 90. Partial responses occurred in three dose-escalation patients: two with cutaneous melanoma and one with hepatocellular carcinoma. The point of sequencing TCRbeta in the periphery was to test whether ivuxolimab changed TCR sequence diversity and drove clonal T-cell expansion. Of the roughly 52 dose-escalation patients, hepatocellular carcinoma was present in some 19, melanoma in about 15, renal cell carcinoma in 9 and head and neck cancer in 9. Intravenous ivuxolimab was administered to patients every 2 weeks at six dose levels: 0.01, 0.1, 0.3, 1.5, 3 and 10 mg/kg. Patients were allowed to have had prior anti-PD-1, anti-PD-L1 or anti-CTLA-4 therapy, and approximately 40% of the dose-escalation patients had been treated with checkpoint inhibitors.

Genomic DNA was extracted from sorted cells for sequencing of the TCRbeta CDR3 region. TCRbeta CDR3 regions were sequenced using the immunoSEQ Assay. Entries here come from immuneACCESS through TCRdb and include only in-frame sequences with V and J called. Some clones fail to appear in such tables; in the studies checked, an unresolved V gene covers under half of the shortfall, and the cause of the remainder is unknown. A total of tens of thousands of clones appear in this sample, about 89% of them only once. Approximately 12% of the sample is taken by the ten largest. Counted from cysteine to phenylalanine, this CDR3 has 16 amino acids. Of the read, only the CDR3 DNA is kept; its 48 bases are in frame from base 1. The V and J ends are trimmed by 0 bases and 5 bases, leaving 16 bases between them. Sequences SGHDN (CDR1) and FVKESK (CDR2) are obtained from the germline V gene. The paper as a whole reports these results and caveats: After ivuxolimab, more expanded clones were found on average in CD8+ T cells than in CD4+ T cells. Antigen specificity was not determined for the clonally expanded peripheral T cells. Clonal expansion of both CD4+ and CD8+ blood T cells was observed from baseline to week 6 at doses 0.1 to 3.0 mg/kg. Low levels of normalized T-cell clonal expansion were also seen in some nonresponding patients. Partial responders in the 0.1-3.0 mg/kg groups had among the lowest normalized peripheral clonal expansion, especially among CD8+ T cells.

Compared with the rest of its sample, this clone is medium-sized (0.01 to 0.1%). Its antigen has not been determined. No base quality information exists; no much larger clone differs at one position. The trial excluded patients who had a history of autoimmune disease or who were on systemic immunosuppression. Peripheral blood for TCR sequencing was collected from all dose cohorts at baseline, on cycle 4 day 1, and on cycle 7 day 1. Samples came from an open-label, multicenter, first-in-human phase I dose-escalation trial of ivuxolimab. Adults with locally advanced or metastatic head and neck squamous cell, hepatocellular, melanoma or renal cell carcinoma were enrolled in the trial. Before TCR sequencing, CD4+ and CD8+ T cells were separately sorted from peripheral blood.

This TCR came from an adult with an advanced solid tumor such as melanoma, head and neck, liver or kidney cancer. The chain is encoded by TRBV14 joined to TRBJ1-1; the D gene identity is not certain. The material was CD4+ or CD8+ T cells sorted from blood, obtained in a trial of the OX40 agonist ivuxolimab. The CDR3 reads as follows: CASSQDGVRRWTEAFF. The DNA sequence is as follows: TGTGCCAGCAGCCAAGACGGGGTCAGGAGGTGGACTGAAGCTTTCTTT.